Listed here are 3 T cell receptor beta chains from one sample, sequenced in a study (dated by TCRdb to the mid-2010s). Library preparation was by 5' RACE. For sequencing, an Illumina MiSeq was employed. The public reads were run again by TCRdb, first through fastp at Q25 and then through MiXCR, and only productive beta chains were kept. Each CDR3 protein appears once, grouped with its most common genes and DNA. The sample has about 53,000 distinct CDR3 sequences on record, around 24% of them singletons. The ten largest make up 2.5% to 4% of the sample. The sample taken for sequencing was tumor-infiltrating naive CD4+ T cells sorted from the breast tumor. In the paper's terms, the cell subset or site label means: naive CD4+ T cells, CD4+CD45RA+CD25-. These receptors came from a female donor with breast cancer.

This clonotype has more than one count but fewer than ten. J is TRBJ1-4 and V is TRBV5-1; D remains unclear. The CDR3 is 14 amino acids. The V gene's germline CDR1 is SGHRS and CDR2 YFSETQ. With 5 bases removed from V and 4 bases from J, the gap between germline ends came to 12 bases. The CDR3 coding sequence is TGCGCCAGCAGTTTTGGACGGGATAATGAAAAACTGTTTTTT. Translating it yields CASSFGRDNEKLFF.

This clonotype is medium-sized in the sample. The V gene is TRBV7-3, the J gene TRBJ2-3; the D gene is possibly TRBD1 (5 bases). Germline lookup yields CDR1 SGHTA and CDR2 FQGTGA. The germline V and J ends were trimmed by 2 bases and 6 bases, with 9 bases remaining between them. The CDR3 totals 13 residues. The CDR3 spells CASSLGATDTQYF. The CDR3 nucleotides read TGTGCCAGCAGCTTAGGGGCGACGGATACGCAGTATTTT.

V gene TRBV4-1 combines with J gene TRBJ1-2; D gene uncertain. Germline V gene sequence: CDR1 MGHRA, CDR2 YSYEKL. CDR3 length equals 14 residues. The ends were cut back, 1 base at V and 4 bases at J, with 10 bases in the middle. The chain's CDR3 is CASSQAVALYGYTF. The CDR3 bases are TGCGCCAGCAGCCAAGCGGTGGCCCTCTATGGCTACACCTTC.